Presented here are 5 T cell receptor beta chains from one specimen sequenced in a study of blood T cell repertoires in COVID-19. Libraries were prepared by immunoSEQ multiplex PCR; TCRdb keeps only in-frame clonotypes and omits some of them. The top ten clones hold approximately 1.3% of a sample with roughly 220,000 clones, roughly four fifths of them seen once. Sequencing was performed on PBMCs or T cells enriched from blood (not recorded which). The receptors were sampled from a woman between 40 and 50 years old with acute COVID-19.

The V and J genes are TRBV12-3 or TRBV12-4 and TRBJ1-5, with D perhaps TRBD1 (6 bases). The CDR3 totals 12 residues. V lost 6 bases and J 4 bases, leaving 7 bases between the germline ends. DNA for the CDR3: TGTGCCAGCAGGGACAGTAATCAGCCCCAGCATTTT. This translates into CASRDSNQPQHF.

J is TRBJ2-5 and V is TRBV5-1; 7 bases match TRBD2. The CDR3 is 13 amino acids. The V segment lost 0 bases and the J segment 5 bases; nucleotides outside the gene matches: 1. Germline CDR1 and CDR2: SGHRS and YFSETQ. CDR3 region: CASSLAGGETQYF. The CDR3 DNA reads TGCGCCAGCAGCTTGGCCGGGGGGGAGACCCAGTACTTC.

The rearrangement joins TRBV4-3 to TRBJ2-7; D unresolved. Germline lookup yields CDR1 LGHNA and CDR2 YSLEER. CDR3 size: 16 residues. V gave up 1 base and J gave up 4 bases, with 17 bases separating them. The CDR3 protein is CASSQGFSRWAYEQYF. CDR3 in DNA: TGCGCCAGCAGCCAAGGGTTTAGTAGGTGGGCTTACGAGCAGTACTTC.

The chain combines TRBV9 with TRBJ2-7; 11 nucleotides align to TRBD2. The ends lost 3 bases at V and 4 bases at J; junction bases unmatched: 12. The germline gives CDR1 SGDLS, CDR2 YYNGEE. The CDR3 extends over 17 amino acids. The CDR3: CASSANPGLAANYEQYF. CDR3 DNA: TGTGCCAGCAGCGCGAATCCGGGACTAGCGGCGAATTACGAGCAGTACTTC.

The CDR3 DNA is TGTGCCAGCAGCCAAGTAGGGACAGACCGCACAGATACGCAGTATTTT. Amino acid sequence: CASSQVGTDRTDTQYF. The V and J genes are TRBV3-1 (or the pseudogene TRBV3-2) and TRBJ2-3; 7 bases are shared with TRBD1. The CDR3 sequence is 16 residues long. Germline V gene lookup returns CDR1 LGHDT and CDR2 YNNKEL (reference sequence). The V segment lost 1 base and the J segment 1 base; nucleotides outside the gene matches: 5.